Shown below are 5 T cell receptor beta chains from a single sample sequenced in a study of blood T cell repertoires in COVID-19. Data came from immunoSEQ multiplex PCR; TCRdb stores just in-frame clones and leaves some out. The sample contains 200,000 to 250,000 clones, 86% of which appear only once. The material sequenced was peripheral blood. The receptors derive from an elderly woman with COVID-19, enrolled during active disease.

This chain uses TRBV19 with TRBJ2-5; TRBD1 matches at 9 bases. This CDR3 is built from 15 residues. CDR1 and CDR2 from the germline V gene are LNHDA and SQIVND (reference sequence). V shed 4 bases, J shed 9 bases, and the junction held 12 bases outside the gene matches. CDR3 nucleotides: TGTGCCAGTAGTACCGGACAGGGGATTTTGGGCGCCCAGTACTTC. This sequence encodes CASSTGQGILGAQYF.

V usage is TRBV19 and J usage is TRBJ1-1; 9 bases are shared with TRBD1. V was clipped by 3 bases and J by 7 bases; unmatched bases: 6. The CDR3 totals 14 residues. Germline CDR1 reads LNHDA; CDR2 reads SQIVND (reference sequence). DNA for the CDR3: TGTGCCAGTAGTATTCCCGGGACAGGGTTTGAAGCTTTCTTT. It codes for CASSIPGTGFEAFF.

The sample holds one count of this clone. CDR3 sequence: CASSQSYEQYV. CDR3 nucleotides: TGTGCCAGCAGCCAATCCTACGAGCAGTACGTC. The rearrangement links TRBV5-8 to TRBJ2-7; the D is unclear. The CDR3 length is 11 residues. The V end was cut by 4 bases, the J end by 1 base, with 3 bases between. Looked up from germline, CDR1 is SGHTS and CDR2 is YDEGEE.

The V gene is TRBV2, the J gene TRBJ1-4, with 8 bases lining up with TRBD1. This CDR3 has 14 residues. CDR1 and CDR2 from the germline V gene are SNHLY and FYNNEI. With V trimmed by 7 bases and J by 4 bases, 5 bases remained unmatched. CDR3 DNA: TGTGCCAGCACGAGGACAGGGTTTAATGAAAAACTGTTTTTT. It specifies CASTRTGFNEKLFF.

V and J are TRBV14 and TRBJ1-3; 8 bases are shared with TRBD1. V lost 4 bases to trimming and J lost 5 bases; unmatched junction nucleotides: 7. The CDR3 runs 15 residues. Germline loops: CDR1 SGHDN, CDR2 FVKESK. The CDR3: CASSPDRVRRNTIYF. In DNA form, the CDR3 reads TGTGCCAGCAGCCCGGACAGGGTTCGGAGAAACACCATATATTTT.